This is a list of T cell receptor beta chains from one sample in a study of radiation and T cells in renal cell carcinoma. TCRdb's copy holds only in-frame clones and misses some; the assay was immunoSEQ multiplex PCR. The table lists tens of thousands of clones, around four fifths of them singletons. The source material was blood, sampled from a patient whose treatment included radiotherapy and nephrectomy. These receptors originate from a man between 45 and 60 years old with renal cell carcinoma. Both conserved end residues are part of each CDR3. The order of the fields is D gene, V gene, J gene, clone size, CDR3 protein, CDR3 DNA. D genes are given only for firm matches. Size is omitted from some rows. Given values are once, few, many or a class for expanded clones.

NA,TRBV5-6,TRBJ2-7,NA,CASSTLTSAMGEQYF,TGTGCCAGCAGCACCCTAACGTCTGCGATGGGCGAGCAGTACTTC
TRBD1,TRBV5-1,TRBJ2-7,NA,CASSSLGQDHFYEQYF,TGCGCCAGCAGCTCCCTGGGACAGGACCATTTCTACGAGCAGTACTTC
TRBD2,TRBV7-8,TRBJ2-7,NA,CASSFQNSGGGEQYF,TGTGCCAGCAGTTTCCAAAACTCGGGGGGTGGGGAGCAGTACTTC
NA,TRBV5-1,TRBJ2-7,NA,CASSLGLVEGYEQYF,TGCGCCAGCAGCTTGGGACTAGTTGAGGGCTACGAGCAGTACTTC
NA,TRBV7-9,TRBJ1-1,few,CASSLVGATEAFF,TGTGCCAGCAGCTTAGTTGGTGCAACTGAAGCTTTCTTT
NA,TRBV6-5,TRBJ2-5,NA,CASSPLGEETQYF,TGTGCCAGCTCTCCTCTTGGCGAGGAGACCCAGTACTTC
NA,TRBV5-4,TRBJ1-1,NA,CASSLWVNTEAFF,TGTGCCAGCAGCTTGTGGGTGAACACTGAAGCTTTCTTT
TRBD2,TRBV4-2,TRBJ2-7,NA,CASSQVPGGRFYEQYF,TGTGCCAGCAGCCAAGTCCCGGGGGGACGGTTCTACGAGCAGTACTTC
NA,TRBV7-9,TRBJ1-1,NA,CASSPGGTEAFF,TGTGCCAGTTCCCCGGGAGGCACTGAAGCTTTCTTT
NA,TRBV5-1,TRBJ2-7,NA,CASSLSDTKRQYF,TGCGCCAGCAGCTTGTCTGACACCAAGAGGCAGTACTTC
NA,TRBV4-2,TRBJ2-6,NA,CASSQTRTGANVLTF,TGTGCCAGCAGCCAAACCCGAACCGGGGCCAACGTCCTGACTTTC
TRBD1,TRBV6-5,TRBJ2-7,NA,CASSYSSQGAWEQYF,TGTGCCAGCAGTTACTCCTCGCAGGGGGCGTGGGAGCAGTACTTC
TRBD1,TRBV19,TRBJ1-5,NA,CASREGQYGTQPQHF,TGTGCCAGCAGAGAGGGACAGTATGGCACTCAGCCCCAGCATTTT
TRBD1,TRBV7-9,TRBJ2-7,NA,CASSPRGRGLTYEQYF,TGTGCCAGCAGCCCTCGGGGCAGGGGGTTAACCTACGAGCAGTACTTC
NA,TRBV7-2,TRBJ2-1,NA,CASSPSVPSYNEQFF,TGTGCCAGCAGCCCTAGCGTGCCCTCCTACAATGAGCAGTTCTTC
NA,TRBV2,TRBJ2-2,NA,CASSAAGATGELFF,TGTGCCAGCAGTGCGGCCGGAGCCACCGGGGAGCTGTTTTTT
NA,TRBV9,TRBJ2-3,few,CASSVEWRLRTDTQYF,TGTGCCAGCAGCGTAGAATGGAGACTCCGGACAGATACGCAGTATTTT
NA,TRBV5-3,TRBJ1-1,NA,CARSPVSEAFF,TGTGCCAGAAGCCCCGTTAGTGAAGCTTTCTTT
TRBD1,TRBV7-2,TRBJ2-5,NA,CASSWRVGTEETQYF,TGTGCCAGCAGCTGGCGGGTCGGGACAGAAGAGACCCAGTACTTC
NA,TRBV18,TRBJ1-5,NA,CASSPSGTTGTQPQHF,TGTGCCAGCTCACCGTCCGGCACAACAGGGACCCAGCCCCAGCATTTT
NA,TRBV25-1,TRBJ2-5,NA,CASSDHVQETQYF,TGTGCCAGCAGTGACCACGTCCAAGAGACCCAGTACTTC
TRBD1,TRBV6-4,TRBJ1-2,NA,CASRLEGQGDYGYTF,TGTGCCAGCAGACTCGAGGGACAGGGTGACTATGGCTACACCTTC
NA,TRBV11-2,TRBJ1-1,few,CASSSVVQGSEAFF,TGTGCCAGCAGCTCGGTCGTCCAGGGCTCTGAAGCTTTCTTT
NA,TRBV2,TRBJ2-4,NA,CASSGRVRAKNIQYF,TGTGCCAGCAGTGGCAGGGTTAGGGCCAAAAACATTCAGTACTTC
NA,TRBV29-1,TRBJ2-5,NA,CSVVFQLQETQYF,TGCAGCGTTGTTTTCCAGTTACAAGAGACCCAGTACTTC
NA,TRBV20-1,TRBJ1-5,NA,CSARWGRTQHF,TGCAGTGCTAGATGGGGCCGGACCCAGCATTTT
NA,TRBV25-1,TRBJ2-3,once,CASSEYGRRGSDTQYF,TGTGCCAGCAGTGAATACGGCCGGAGGGGGTCAGATACGCAGTATTTT
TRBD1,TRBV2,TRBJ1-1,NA,CASGDRRTNTEAFF,TGTGCCAGCGGGGACAGGCGGACGAACACTGAAGCTTTCTTT
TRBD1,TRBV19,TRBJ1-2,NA,CASSRQGDGGYTF,TGTGCCAGTAGCCGACAGGGGGACGGCGGCTACACCTTC
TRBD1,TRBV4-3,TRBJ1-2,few,CASSPQSGQGDGYTF,TGCGCCAGCAGCCCGCAGTCAGGACAGGGCGATGGCTACACCTTC
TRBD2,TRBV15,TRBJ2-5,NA,CATSRDPSGTIQETQYF,TGTGCCACCAGCAGAGATCCTAGCGGGACTATCCAAGAGACCCAGTACTTC
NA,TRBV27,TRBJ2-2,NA,CASSLGQGTGELFF,TGTGCCAGCAGTTTAGGGCAGGGCACCGGGGAGCTGTTTTTT
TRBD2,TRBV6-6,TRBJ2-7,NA,CASSSGLAAAYEQYF,TGTGCCAGCAGTTCCGGACTAGCGGCAGCCTACGAGCAGTACTTC
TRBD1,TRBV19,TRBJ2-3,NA,CASSVQGGTDTQYF,TGTGCCAGTAGTGTTCAGGGGGGCACAGATACGCAGTATTTT